The 32 T cell receptor beta chains given below trace back to one sample, sequenced in a study of blood T cell repertoires in COVID-19. Clones were read by immunoSEQ multiplex PCR, and TCRdb kept only the in-frame ones, dropping some. The sample lists 120,000 or so clones, 82% seen once, with about 4.5% in the top ten. The sequencing input was peripheral blood. Receptors were obtained from a woman in her seventies with acute or convalescent COVID-19.

In this sample, this clone turned up a few times. This rearrangement joins TRBV6-5 to TRBJ1-4, with 7 positions matching TRBD1. This CDR3 contains 12 residues. The germline CDR1 and CDR2 sequences are MNHEY and SVGAGI. V lost 8 bases to trimming and J lost 7 bases; unmatched junction nucleotides: 4. This CDR3 is CASGDSSEKLFF. The DNA for the CDR3 is TGTGCCAGCGGGGACAGCTCTGAAAAACTGTTTTTT.

The chain combines TRBV5-1 with TRBJ1-2, with 10 positions matching TRBD1. CDR3 length: 14 residues. Trimming took 5 bases from V and 3 from J; bases not matched to a gene: 4. Germline V lookup: CDR1 SGHRS, CDR2 YFSETQ. CDR3 bases: TGCGCCAGCAGACCCGGGACAGGGGACTATGGCTACACCTTC. This encodes CASRPGTGDYGYTF.

The V call is TRBV27, the J call TRBJ2-5; the D gene is possibly TRBD2 (5 bases). Trimming took 3 bases from V and 1 from J, leaving 9 bases between them. Germline CDR1 reads MNHEY; CDR2 reads SMNVEV (reference sequence). This CDR3 is 14 amino acids long. DNA of the CDR3: TGTGCCAGCAGTTTGGTCGGGGTCCAAGAGACCCAGTACTTC. Its protein product is CASSLVGVQETQYF.

The V and J genes are TRBV4-1 and TRBJ2-1, with D perhaps matching TRBD2 (5 bases). V gave up 4 bases and J gave up 0 bases, with 19 bases separating them. This CDR3 contains 18 residues. CDR1 is MGHRA and CDR2 is YSYEKL in the germline V gene. The CDR3 spells CASSRGLAGRSSYNEQFF. The CDR3 DNA reads TGCGCCAGCAGCCGAGGACTGGCAGGACGGAGCTCCTACAATGAGCAGTTCTTC.

The chain uses TRBV24-1 and TRBJ2-2; D possibly corresponds to TRBD1 (6 bases). Germline assignment: CDR1 KGHDR and CDR2 SFDVKD. CDR3 size: 14 residues. Trimming removed 7 bases at V and 3 bases at J, with 11 bases between. Written as DNA, the CDR3 is TGTGCCACCAGGACGGGACAAGACACCGGGGAGCTGTTTTTT. This codes for CATRTGQDTGELFF.

The chain combines TRBV7-2 with TRBJ1-1, with 8 positions matching TRBD1. The CDR3 has 13 residues. The germline V gene encodes CDR1 SGHTA and CDR2 FQGNSA. V was clipped by 5 bases and J by 5 bases; unmatched bases: 4. CDR3: CASSKRQGTEAFF. The DNA for the CDR3 is TGTGCCAGCAGCAAGCGACAGGGGACTGAAGCTTTCTTT.

The genes are TRBV9 and TRBJ1-2, with D perhaps TRBD1 (6 bases). V dropped 2 bases and J dropped 6 bases, with 11 bases sitting between them. Per the germline V gene, CDR1 is SGDLS and CDR2 is YYNGEE. The CDR3 has 13 residues. The CDR3 bases are TGTGCCAGCAGCGTGGGGGCCTTAGATGGCTACACCTTC. Translated, it gives CASSVGALDGYTF.

The chain joins TRBV5-5 to TRBJ2-5; the match to TRBD1 covers 9 bases. Trimming cost V 3 bases and J 4 bases; bases outside gene matches: 7. Germline CDR1 and CDR2: SGHKS and YYEKEE (reference sequence). This CDR3 contains 15 residues. The CDR3: CASSWGTGKLETQYF. CDR3 DNA: TGTGCCAGCAGCTGGGGGACAGGGAAGTTAGAGACCCAGTACTTC.

This clone has just one count. The chain is built from TRBV6-5 and TRBJ1-2; D is unclear. CDR1 is MNHEY, CDR2 SVGAGI, per germline. V lost 6 bases, J lost 0 bases, and 11 bases lay in between. The CDR3 totals 14 residues. CDR3 bases: TGTGCCAGCAGCATCAGGCCCACTAACTATGGCTACACCTTC. Protein: CASSIRPTNYGYTF.

This chain joins TRBV6-5 and TRBJ1-2; 11 nucleotides agree with TRBD1. CDR1 MNHEY and CDR2 SVGAGI come from the germline V gene. Losses at the gene ends were 10 bases for V and 7 bases for J; bases not matched to a gene: 11. This CDR3 spans 14 amino acids. The CDR3 region is CATSGRTGGFGYTF. Here the CDR3 DNA reads TGTGCCACCTCAGGCAGGACAGGGGGCTTTGGCTACACCTTC.

This chain connects TRBV5-6 to TRBJ1-5, with a tentative D call TRBD1 (6 bases). Germline V CDR1 and CDR2: SGHDT, YYEEEE. The V gene lost 4 bases and the J gene lost 0 bases, with 8 bases spanning the gap. The CDR3 runs 14 residues. Here the CDR3 DNA reads TGTGCCAGCAGCCACAGGGATAGCAATCAGCCCCAGCATTTT. It codes for CASSHRDSNQPQHF.

The V and J genes are TRBV11-2 and TRBJ1-1; TRBD1 aligns across 10 bases. The CDR3 covers 18 residues. V gave up 0 bases and J gave up 0 bases; unmatched junction bases: 7. CDR1 is SGHAT and CDR2 is FQNNGV in the germline V gene. CDR3 in amino acids: CASSLDLDRGLMNTEAFF. The CDR3 DNA sequence: TGTGCCAGCAGCTTAGATCTTGACAGGGGGCTAATGAACACTGAAGCTTTCTTT. The variable domain in full, completed from reference TRBV11-2 and TRBJ1-1, reads EAGVAQSPRYKIIEKRQSVAFWCNPISGHATLYWYQQILGQGPKLLIQFQNNGVVDDSQLPKDRFSAERLKGVDSTLKIQPAKLEDSAVYLCASSLDLDRGLMNTEAFFGQGTRLTVV.

This clone was detected a few times. The chain is built from TRBV4-3 and TRBJ1-3; 7 bases fit TRBD1. This CDR3 comprises 18 residues. Looked up from germline, CDR1 is LGHNA and CDR2 is YSLEER. With V trimmed by 0 bases and J by 0 bases, 8 bases remained unmatched. Written as DNA, the CDR3 is TGCGCCAGCAGCCAAGATCACAGGGGCCTCATCTCTGGAAACACCATATATTTT. Amino acid sequence: CASSQDHRGLISGNTIYF.

The gene calls are TRBV4-1 and TRBJ1-3; perhaps TRBD1 as D (6 bases). This CDR3 is 16 amino acids long. V was shortened by 0 bases and J by 0 bases, with 9 bases between the two germline ends. Germline CDR1 is MGHRA and CDR2 is YSYEKL. The CDR3 loop reads CASSQDRTVSGNTIYF. CDR3 sequence (DNA): TGCGCCAGCAGCCAAGATAGGACAGTCTCTGGAAACACCATATATTTT.

The J gene is TRBJ1-1, the V gene TRBV5-8, with 8 positions matching TRBD1. Germline V lookup: CDR1 SGHTS, CDR2 YDEGEE. The CDR3 has 17 residues. The V gene end was trimmed by 4 bases and the J gene end by 0 bases; junction bases not matched to a gene: 11. CDR3 loop: CASSRVRTGTMNTEAFF. Written as DNA, the CDR3 is TGTGCCAGCAGCCGAGTCAGGACAGGGACTATGAACACTGAAGCTTTCTTT.

The V gene is TRBV5-4, the J gene TRBJ1-1, with a possible D match to TRBD1 (6 bases). Germline CDR1 is SGHNT and CDR2 is YYREEE (reference sequence). V lost 6 bases to trimming and J lost 6 bases, with 21 bases between them. CDR3 length: 15 amino acids. The CDR3 loop reads CASKNGQLEIPEAFF. The CDR3 nucleotides read TGTGCCAGCAAAAATGGACAGTTAGAAATCCCTGAAGCTTTCTTT.

The rearrangement uses TRBV19 and TRBJ1-3; D unclear. This CDR3 has 10 amino acids. The germline V gene has CDR1 LNHDA and CDR2 SQIVND (reference sequence). V was clipped by 5 bases and J by 7 bases, with 3 bases between them. The CDR3 reads CASSLNTIYF. CDR3 in DNA: TGTGCCAGTAGTCTGAACACCATATATTTT. The whole variable domain, remainder taken from reference TRBV19 and TRBJ1-3, is DGGITQSPKYLFRKEGQNVTLSCEQNLNHDAMYWYRQDPGQGLRLIYYSQIVNDFQKGDIAEGYSVSREKKESFPLTVTSAQKNPTAFYLCASSLNTIYFGEGSWLTVV.

This rearrangement joins TRBV2 to TRBJ2-3; D is unclear. The V end lost 2 bases, the J end lost 7 bases, and 7 bases lay between the germline ends. This CDR3 has 12 amino acids. CDR1 SNHLY and CDR2 FYNNEI come from the germline V gene. For the CDR3, the DNA is TGTGCCAGCAGTGAAACAGTGTATACGCAGTATTTT. Translated: CASSETVYTQYF.

This clone was observed once. The chain's CDR3 is CASSVPPRRPSTDTQYF. CDR3 nucleotides: TGTGCCAGCAGCGTCCCCCCTAGGAGACCGAGTACAGATACGCAGTATTTT. The V call is TRBV7-2, the J call TRBJ2-3; D is uncertain. Germline V lookup: CDR1 SGHTA, CDR2 FQGNSA. The CDR3 extends over 17 amino acids. Trimming removed 5 bases from V and 3 bases from J, with 21 bases in between.

The chain combines TRBV19 with TRBJ1-5, with 8 bases fitting TRBD1. V gave up 5 bases and J gave up 2 bases; unmatched junction bases: 5. Germline V gene sequence: CDR1 LNHDA, CDR2 SQIVND (reference sequence). This CDR3 spans 15 amino acids. Written as DNA, the CDR3 is TGTGCCAGTAGTGACAGGGGTATGGGCAATCAGCCCCAGCATTTT. Protein sequence: CASSDRGMGNQPQHF.

The chain joins TRBV7-2 to TRBJ2-3, with 13 bases that match TRBD2. Trimming at V came to 6 bases and at J to 0 bases, leaving 9 bases not matched to a gene. Looked up from germline, CDR1 is SGHTA and CDR2 is FQGNSA. The CDR3 runs to 18 residues. In nucleotides, the CDR3 is TGTGCCAGCAGTCCCACTAGCGGGGGGGGGACTAGCACAGATACGCAGTATTTT. It translates to CASSPTSGGGTSTDTQYF.

V is TRBV19 and J is TRBJ1-2; tentative D call: TRBD1 (6 bases). The CDR3 sequence is 17 residues long. The V gene lost 6 bases and the J gene lost 6 bases, with 26 bases spanning the gap. Germline CDR1 and CDR2: LNHDA and SQIVND (reference sequence). As DNA, the CDR3 is TGTGCCAGTAGAGACCTGAGAATGACAGGAGAATATAATGGCTACACCTTC. It codes for CASRDLRMTGEYNGYTF.

CDR3 bases: TGTGCCAGCAGTAACCTACAGGTTAACTATGGCTACACCTTC. This sequence encodes CASSNLQVNYGYTF. The chain is built from TRBV6-6 and TRBJ1-2, with a weak D call TRBD1 (5 bases). V was shortened by 5 bases and J by 1 base, with 11 bases between the two germline ends. Germline-derived CDR1 and CDR2 are MNHNY and SVGAGI (reference sequence). CDR3 length equals 14 residues.

This chain links TRBV4-3 with TRBJ1-2, with unresolved D. CDR3 length equals 14 residues. Deletions cut 0 bases from V and 4 bases from J, with 9 bases between. Per the germline V gene, CDR1 is LGHNA and CDR2 is YSLEER. CDR3 region: CASSQDEAAYGYTF. DNA for the CDR3: TGCGCCAGCAGCCAAGATGAGGCAGCCTATGGCTACACCTTC.

CDR3 DNA sequence: TGCGCCAGCAGCTTGGTCCCGAGACAAGTACAAAATGAGCAGTTCTTC. Amino acids: CASSLVPRQVQNEQFF. The rearrangement links TRBV5-1 to TRBJ2-1; D is ambiguous. Trimming pared 0 bases from V and 7 bases from J, leaving 17 bases between. This CDR3 region has 16 residues. CDR1 is SGHRS, CDR2 YFSETQ, per germline. Using reference TRBV5-1 and TRBJ2-1 for the parts outside the CDR3, the full variable domain is KAGVTQTPRYLIKTRGQQVTLSCSPISGHRSVSWYQQTPGQGLQFLFEYFSETQRNKGNFPGRFSGRQFSNSRSEMNVSTLELGDSALYLCASSLVPRQVQNEQFFGPGTRLTVL.

The chain links TRBV5-1 to TRBJ1-2; TRBD1 matches 8 bases. V lost 4 bases and J lost 6; bases outside the gene matches: 2. This CDR3 has 12 residues. Germline V CDR1 and CDR2: SGHRS, YFSETQ. CDR3 coding DNA: TGCGCCAGCAGCAAGGACAGGGATGGCTACACCTTC. It codes for CASSKDRDGYTF.

J is TRBJ1-6 and V is TRBV30; D may be TRBD1 (5 bases). The V and J ends lost 0 bases and 13 bases respectively, with 13 bases between them. The CDR3 contains 13 residues. Germline V CDR1 and CDR2: GTSNPN, SVGIG (reference sequence). The CDR3 DNA is TGTGCCTGGAGTGTAGGGGCCGGCGAGCCCCTCCACTTT. This sequence encodes CAWSVGAGEPLHF. The entire variable domain, with the rest obtained from reference TRBV30 and TRBJ1-6, is as follows: SQTIHQWPATLVQPVGSPLSLECTVEGTSNPNLYWYRQAAGRGLQLLFYSVGIGQISSEVPQNLSASRPQDRQFILSSKKLLLSDSGFYLCAWSVGAGEPLHFGNGTRLTVT.

This clone was recorded only once. The chain is built from TRBV18 and TRBJ2-3; weak D call: TRBD2 (7 bases). The CDR3 totals 12 residues. The germline V gene encodes CDR1 KGHSH and CDR2 LQKENI. The V end was cut by 1 base, the J end by 13 bases, with 12 bases between. CDR3 sequence reads: CASSPQEGGEYF. Written as DNA, the CDR3 is TGTGCCAGCTCACCACAGGAAGGGGGGGAGTATTTT. Together with reference TRBV18 and TRBJ2-3, the CDR3 gives the full variable domain: NAGVMQNPRHLVRRRGQEARLRCSPMKGHSHVYWYRQLPEEGLKFMVYLQKENIIDESGMPKERFSAEFPKEGPSILRIQQVVRGDSAAYFCASSPQEGGEYFGPGTRLTVL.

The chain has TRBV5-6 and TRBJ1-6, with D possibly being TRBD1 (5 bases). Trimming stripped 1 base from V and 10 bases from J, with 24 bases between. Germline CDR1 is SGHDT and CDR2 is YYEEEE. The CDR3 has 18 amino acids. DNA for the CDR3: TGTGCCAGCAGCTTGTGGGGGGGACGGCGGCAGGCTGGCTCACCCCTCCACTTT. Its translation is CASSLWGGRRQAGSPLHF.

The rearrangement links TRBV20-1 to TRBJ2-1; the D is unclear. Trimming stripped 0 bases from V and 10 bases from J, with 7 bases between. The CDR3 loop spans 11 amino acids. CDR1 is DFQATT, CDR2 SNEGSKA, per germline (reference sequence). The CDR3 reads CSAREIREQFF. Here the CDR3 DNA reads TGCAGTGCTAGAGAGATTCGGGAGCAGTTCTTC.

J is TRBJ1-2 and V is TRBV6-6; 10 nucleotides line up with TRBD1. CDR1 and CDR2 from the germline V gene are MNHNY and SVGAGI (reference sequence). CDR3 length: 13 residues. Trimming at V came to 8 bases and at J to 3 bases, leaving 3 bases not matched to a gene. CDR3 bases: TGTGCCAGCGGGACAGGGGCGTACTATGGCTACACCTTC. This codes for CASGTGAYYGYTF.

V usage is TRBV24-1 and J usage is TRBJ1-1; D is possibly TRBD1 (5 bases). V dropped 4 bases and J dropped 8 bases, with 10 bases sitting between them. The CDR3 is 12 residues long. Germline lookup yields CDR1 KGHDR and CDR2 SFDVKD. In nucleotides, the CDR3 is TGTGCCACCAGTGAGGCAGGGAGGGAAGCTTTCTTT. Its translation: CATSEAGREAFF.